Presented here are 14 T cell receptor beta chains from one specimen sequenced in a study of T cell responses to AZD1222 COVID-19 vaccine (dated by TCRdb to the early 2020s). Receptor amplification or capture employed the immunoSEQ multiplex PCR assay. As stored in TCRdb, this immuneACCESS dataset retains in-frame rearrangements with V and J assigned. A fraction of the clones does not appear; measured against another copy, unresolved V genes explain less than half of the discrepancy, and the remainder lacks a known reason. Across this sample there are roughly 120,000 clones, with approximately 88% seen only once. Of the sample, under 6.5% is held by the ten largest clones. The time point label on this specimen signifies: baseline before first vaccination. The starting material was peripheral blood, obtained on day 0 of AZD1222 vaccination. The receptors originated from an adult in good health.

The rearrangement joins TRBV19 to TRBJ1-5, with 7 bases matching TRBD1. Germline values: CDR1 LNHDA, CDR2 SQIVND (reference sequence). V was pared by 5 bases and J by 6 bases, with 7 bases of the junction left unmatched. The CDR3 runs 14 residues. The DNA of the CDR3 is TGTGCCAGTAGTGACAGGGAGCGGGGTCAGCCCCAGCATTTT. As protein: CASSDRERGQPQHF.

This sequence joins TRBV6-5 and TRBJ1-5, with D possibly being TRBD1 (5 bases). The V gene lost 11 bases and the J gene lost 7 bases, with 18 bases spanning the gap. In germline, CDR1 is MNHEY, CDR2 SVGAGI. This CDR3 contains 13 residues. The CDR3: CAGGVSWDQPQHF. The CDR3 DNA reads as TGTGCCGGAGGGGTGTCGTGGGACCAGCCCCAGCATTTT.

CDR3 bases: TGTGCCAGCAGTACCGACAGTATCTTCTACGAGCAGTACTTC. Encoded protein: CASSTDSIFYEQYF. The chain uses TRBV6-5 and TRBJ2-7; possible D gene TRBD1, 5 bases. This CDR3 is 14 amino acids long. Germline V gene sequence: CDR1 MNHEY, CDR2 SVGAGI. The germline V and J ends were trimmed by 5 bases and 3 bases, with 14 bases remaining between them.

This clone has just a few counts. The chain employs TRBV29-1 and TRBJ1-4; D not certain. Trimming pared 4 bases from V and 8 bases from J, leaving 14 bases between. Germline CDR1 and CDR2: SQVTM and ANQGSEA. CDR3 length: 13 residues. The CDR3 region is CSVGPIAGEKLFF. The CDR3, as DNA: TGCAGCGTTGGGCCCATAGCGGGAGAAAAACTGTTTTTT.

The chain carries TRBV10-1 and TRBJ1-1; no clear D. The CDR3 spans 13 residues. CDR1 and CDR2 from the germline V gene are WNHNN and SYGVQD (reference sequence). Trimming took 6 bases from V and 7 from J, leaving 15 bases between them. DNA for the CDR3: TGCGCCAGCAGGAAAGGGCCTACGGGTGAAGCTTTCTTT. It translates to CASRKGPTGEAFF.

The V gene is TRBV6-5, the J gene TRBJ2-7, with TRBD1 as a possible D gene (6 bases). Germline loops: CDR1 MNHEY, CDR2 SVGAGI. V lost 6 bases and J 2 bases, leaving 17 bases between the germline ends. CDR3 length equals 15 residues. The CDR3 DNA reads TGTGCCAGCAGCCGGACCGGGACAACGGCCTACGAGCAGTACTTC. Its protein product is CASSRTGTTAYEQYF.

J is TRBJ2-2 and V is TRBV9; unclear D gene. Trimming removed 0 bases from V and 4 bases from J, with 10 bases in between. The CDR3 runs 15 residues. Per germline, CDR1 SGDLS and CDR2 YYNGEE. The CDR3 nucleotides read TGTGCCAGCAGCGTAGATCGCGAGAGCACCGGGGAGCTGTTTTTT. Protein: CASSVDRESTGELFF.

The chain employs TRBV7-3 and TRBJ1-3, with D possibly being TRBD1 (5 bases). The CDR3 consists of 16 residues. Trimming shortened V by 0 bases and J by 0 bases, and 9 bases separated the two germline ends. From germline, CDR1 is SGHTA and CDR2 FQGTGA. CDR3 region: CASSLTGGNSGNTIYF. CDR3 DNA sequence: TGTGCCAGCAGCTTAACTGGGGGAAACTCTGGAAACACCATATATTTT. Complete variable domain (other parts from reference TRBV7-3 and TRBJ1-3): GAGVSQTPSNKVTEKGKYVELRCDPISGHTALYWYRQSLGQGPEFLIYFQGTGAADDSGLPNDRFFAVRPEGSVSTLKIQRTERGDSAVYLCASSLTGGNSGNTIYFGEGSWLTVV.

The table lists this clone with a few counts. The chain uses TRBV2 and TRBJ1-6, with 10 bases aligning to TRBD1. The V gene end was trimmed by 6 bases and the J gene end by 11 bases; junction bases not matched to a gene: 10. Germline V CDR1 and CDR2: SNHLY, FYNNEI. This CDR3 contains 15 residues. CDR3 DNA: TGTGCCAGCAGGGGAGGGACAGGGGAAAGTACACCCCTCCACTTT. Amino acids: CASRGGTGESTPLHF. The full variable domain, completed using reference TRBV2 and TRBJ1-6, is EPEVTQTPSHQVTQMGQEVILRCVPISNHLYFYWYRQILGQKVEFLVSFYNNEISEKSEIFDDQFSVERPDGSNFTLKIRSTKLEDSAMYFCASRGGTGESTPLHFGNGTRLTVT.

The gene calls are TRBV7-2 and TRBJ2-3; D may be TRBD1 or TRBD2 (5 bases each). Looked up from germline, CDR1 is SGHTA and CDR2 is FQGNSA. The CDR3 length is 16 residues. V gave up 5 bases and J gave up 0 bases, with 15 bases separating them. The CDR3 nucleotides read TGTGCCAGCAGCGCCGGGACCGGATCTAGCACAGATACGCAGTATTTT. It is translated as CASSAGTGSSTDTQYF.

This clone was counted between two and nine times. The gene calls are TRBV11-2 and TRBJ1-1; no definite D call. From germline, CDR1 is SGHAT and CDR2 FQNNGV. The CDR3 sequence is 15 residues long. V was trimmed by 4 bases and J by 0 bases, leaving 12 bases between them. CDR3 in DNA: TGTGCCAGCAGCTCTTCCCGACGGTTGAACACTGAAGCTTTCTTT. Amino acids: CASSSSRRLNTEAFF.

The chain uses TRBV25-1 and TRBJ1-1; D might be TRBD1 (5 bases). With 6 bases removed from V and 2 bases from J, the gap between germline ends came to 10 bases. The CDR3 has 13 amino acids. Germline V gene data show CDR1 as MGHDK and CDR2 as SYGVNS. DNA for the CDR3: TGTGCCAGCAGGTGGGGGGATAACACTGAAGCTTTCTTT. Its protein is CASRWGDNTEAFF. Complete variable domain (other parts from reference TRBV25-1 and TRBJ1-1): EADIYQTPRYLVIGTGKKITLECSQTMGHDKMYWYQQDPGMELHLIHYSYGVNSTEKGDLSSESTVSRIRTEHFPLTLESARPSHTSQYLCASRWGDNTEAFFGQGTRLTVV.

The chain couples TRBV29-1 to TRBJ1-3; tentatively, D is TRBD1 (6 bases). CDR3 length equals 15 residues. Deletions cut 3 bases from V and 4 bases from J, with 16 bases between. Germline V gene data show CDR1 as SQVTM and CDR2 as ANQGSEA. CDR3 amino acids: CSVDFAGGGGNTIYF. In DNA form, the CDR3 reads TGCAGCGTTGACTTCGCCGGGGGCGGGGGAAACACCATATATTTT. Together with reference TRBV29-1 and TRBJ1-3, the CDR3 gives the full variable domain: SAVISQKPSRDICQRGTSLTIQCQVDSQVTMMFWYRQQPGQSLTLIATANQGSEATYESGFVIDKFPISRPNLTFSTLTVSNMSPEDSSIYLCSVDFAGGGGNTIYFGEGSWLTVV.

The chain links TRBV2 to TRBJ2-1; TRBD2 agrees at 8 bases. This CDR3 region has 14 residues. Trimming removed 5 bases from V and 4 bases from J; junction bases left unmatched: 4. CDR1 is SNHLY, CDR2 FYNNEI, per germline. The CDR3 sequence is CASSLTSAYNEQFF. As DNA, the CDR3 is TGTGCCAGCAGTCTGACTAGCGCTTACAATGAGCAGTTCTTC.